The 10 T cell receptor beta chains below were found in one sample sequenced in a study of T cell repertoires in cytomegalovirus infection. Antigen specificity for these receptors is unknown. Each CDR3 protein gets one entry after TCRdb re-called the reads with MiXCR. The sample contains approximately 910,000 distinct CDR3 sequences, approximately 31% of which appear only once. The sequencing here drew on cultured CD8+ T cells from PBMCs, taken from culture after CMV antigen stimulation. The receptor set was obtained from a human donor in good health (CMV status not recorded). Some clones in this sample may be carry-over from other donors' samples.

This CDR3 is CASSQDSVQETQYF. Here the CDR3 DNA reads TGCGCCAGCAGCCAAGACAGTGTCCAAGAGACCCAGTACTTC. The chain couples TRBV4-1 to TRBJ2-5; no definite D call. The CDR3 is 14 residues long. Germline V gives CDR1 MGHRA, CDR2 YSYEKL. Trimming removed 0 bases at V and 1 base at J, with 6 bases between.

This clonotype was recorded a few times. The chain joins TRBV20-1 to TRBJ2-7; 7 bases map to TRBD2. CDR1 is DFQATT and CDR2 is SNEGSKA in the germline V gene (reference sequence). The CDR3 totals 15 residues. After removal of 0 bases from V and 0 bases from J, the junction contained 5 bases not matched to a gene. The CDR3 DNA is TGCAGTGCTAGAGATCACCGGGGGGACTCCTACGAGCAGTACGTC. Translation: CSARDHRGDSYEQYV.

J is TRBJ1-1 and V is TRBV11-1, with TRBD1 as a possible D gene (5 bases). The CDR3 totals 17 residues. Between the trimmed V and J ends, which lost 0 bases and 0 bases, there was a span of 14 bases. Looked up from germline, CDR1 is SGHAT and CDR2 is FQDESV (reference sequence). CDR3 sequence reads: CASSLAGLAGLNTEAFF. CDR3 nucleotides: TGTGCCAGCAGCTTAGCGGGGTTGGCAGGGCTGAACACTGAAGCTTTCTTT. Full variable domain (remainder filled in from reference TRBV11-1 and TRBJ1-1): EAEVAQSPRYKITEKSQAVAFWCDPISGHATLYWYRQILGQGPELLVQFQDESVVDDSQLPKDRFSAERLKGVDSTLKIQPAELGDSAMYLCASSLAGLAGLNTEAFFGQGTRLTVV.

This clonotype has more than one count but fewer than ten. V gene TRBV27 combines with J gene TRBJ1-2; 9 bases line up with TRBD1. Per germline, CDR1 MNHEY and CDR2 SMNVEV (reference sequence). The V gene end was trimmed by 2 bases and the J gene end by 7 bases; junction bases not matched to a gene: 11. The CDR3 runs to 16 residues. The CDR3: CASSLIGTGINVGYTF. The DNA for the CDR3 is TGTGCCAGCAGTTTAATTGGGACAGGGATTAATGTTGGCTACACCTTC.

The V and J genes are TRBV5-1 and TRBJ1-6; D possibly corresponds to TRBD1 (6 bases). Trimming cost V 4 bases and J 8 bases, with 13 bases left between them. CDR1 is SGHRS and CDR2 is YFSETQ in the germline V gene. The CDR3 sequence is 14 residues long. The CDR3 here is CASSPGQPYSPLHF. The DNA for the CDR3 is TGCGCCAGCAGCCCCGGACAGCCTTATTCACCCCTCCACTTT. The entire variable domain, with the rest obtained from reference TRBV5-1 and TRBJ1-6, is as follows: KAGVTQTPRYLIKTRGQQVTLSCSPISGHRSVSWYQQTPGQGLQFLFEYFSETQRNKGNFPGRFSGRQFSNSRSEMNVSTLELGDSALYLCASSPGQPYSPLHFGNGTRLTVT.

This chain connects TRBV14 to TRBJ1-4, with D uncertain. Trimming took 0 bases from V and 12 from J, leaving 20 bases between them. The CDR3 sequence is 16 residues long. Germline V CDR1 and CDR2: SGHDN, FVKESK. The DNA for the CDR3 is TGTGCCAGCAGCCAAGATTCCGCAGGCGCGGTCGGAGAACTGTTTTTT. It codes for CASSQDSAGAVGELFF.

This clonotype turned up a few times. The chain couples TRBV6-2 or TRBV6-3 to TRBJ1-5; D might be TRBD1 (5 bases). Germline V lookup: CDR1 MNHEY, CDR2 SVGEGT. V dropped 4 bases and J dropped 5 bases, with 21 bases sitting between them. The CDR3 is 17 residues long. The CDR3 loop reads CASSSAQGPGWDQPQHF. The CDR3 bases are TGTGCCAGCAGTTCGGCCCAAGGGCCAGGGTGGGATCAGCCCCAGCATTTT.

The chain couples TRBV5-6 to TRBJ2-5; D not certain. The V gene lost 5 bases and the J gene lost 5 bases, with 13 bases spanning the gap. Germline V gene lookup returns CDR1 SGHDT and CDR2 YYEEEE. The CDR3 spans 13 residues. The CDR3 DNA sequence: TGTGCCAGCAGTTACGACCGGTGGGAGACCCAGTACTTC. Encoded protein: CASSYDRWETQYF.

This clonotype was seen a few times. CDR3: CASLLGGGGPNTEAFF. The CDR3 DNA follows: TGTGCCAGCCTCCTGGGGGGAGGGGGCCCGAACACTGAAGCTTTCTTT. The chain combines TRBV7-9 with TRBJ1-1; 7 bases are shared with TRBD1. Trimming took 8 bases from V and 1 from J; bases not matched to a gene: 13. This CDR3 comprises 16 residues. Germline values: CDR1 SEHNR, CDR2 FQNEAQ (reference sequence).

Here the CDR3 reads CASRNEQGEAFF. CDR3 DNA sequence: TGTGCCAGTAGGAATGAACAGGGGGAAGCTTTCTTT. V is TRBV19 and J is TRBJ1-1; 7 positions agree with TRBD1. The germline CDR1 and CDR2 sequences are LNHDA and SQIVND (reference sequence). V was clipped by 6 bases and J by 8 bases; unmatched bases: 6. The CDR3 runs to 12 residues.